A selection of T cell receptor beta chains follows, all from one sample in a study of shared clonotypes between healthy human individuals. Assay used: immunoSEQ multiplex PCR; TCRdb lists only in-frame clones, some missing. The table lists over a million clones, 75% to 80% of them singletons. The sample taken for sequencing was memory CD4+ T cells from PBMCs. The receptor source for this set is a man between 18 and 29 years old in good health. Some clones in this sample may be carry-over from other donors' samples. The CDR3 runs from the conserved cysteine through the conserved F or W. Fields, in order: V gene, D gene, J gene, clone size, CDR3 protein, CDR3 DNA. A D gene is named only where the DNA matches it firmly. Not all rows give a size; the values are once, few, many and, for expanded clones, a class.

v_call: TRBV7-2; d_call: NA; j_call: TRBJ2-1; clone_size: NA; cdr3_aa: CASSLLLEQFF; cdr3_nt: TGTGCCAGCAGCTTATTGTTGGAGCAGTTCTTC
v_call: TRBV25-1; d_call: NA; j_call: TRBJ2-5; clone_size: NA; cdr3_aa: CASSVPGRETQYF; cdr3_nt: TGTGCCAGCAGTGTTCCGGGACGAGAGACCCAGTACTTC
v_call: TRBV4-1; d_call: NA; j_call: TRBJ2-1; clone_size: NA; cdr3_aa: CASSSTDLISYNEQFF; cdr3_nt: TGCGCCAGCAGCTCCACGGACCTAATCTCCTACAATGAGCAGTTCTTC
v_call: TRBV2; d_call: NA; j_call: TRBJ1-5; clone_size: NA; cdr3_aa: CAWQGTSNQPQHF; cdr3_nt: TGTGCCTGGCAAGGGACAAGCAATCAGCCCCAGCATTTT
v_call: TRBV6-6; d_call: NA; j_call: TRBJ1-2; clone_size: NA; cdr3_aa: CASSYGGQPYGYTF; cdr3_nt: TGTGCCAGCAGTTACGGGGGTCAGCCCTATGGCTACACCTTC
v_call: TRBV18; d_call: NA; j_call: TRBJ2-7; clone_size: NA; cdr3_aa: CASSQLQGSPVEQYF; cdr3_nt: TGTGCCAGCTCACAACTCCAGGGGTCTCCCGTCGAGCAGTACTTC
v_call: TRBV29-1; d_call: NA; j_call: TRBJ1-1; clone_size: NA; cdr3_aa: CSVSGLYRDTGAFF; cdr3_nt: TGCAGCGTCTCAGGACTCTACAGGGACACAGGGGCTTTCTTT
v_call: TRBV4-1; d_call: TRBD1; j_call: TRBJ2-5; clone_size: NA; cdr3_aa: CASSQRMGQGGETQYF; cdr3_nt: TGCGCCAGCAGCCAACGTATGGGACAGGGTGGGGAGACCCAGTACTTC
v_call: TRBV18; d_call: TRBD1; j_call: TRBJ1-1; clone_size: NA; cdr3_aa: CASSQGTGGSGTEAFF; cdr3_nt: TGTGCCAGCTCACAAGGGACAGGGGGTTCGGGCACTGAAGCTTTCTTT
v_call: TRBV6-1; d_call: TRBD1; j_call: TRBJ2-2; clone_size: NA; cdr3_aa: CASSGQANTGELFF; cdr3_nt: TGTGCCAGCAGCGGACAGGCGAACACCGGGGAGCTGTTTTTT
v_call: TRBV7-2; d_call: NA; j_call: TRBJ1-1; clone_size: NA; cdr3_aa: CASSLARGGDTEAFF; cdr3_nt: TGTGCCAGCAGCTTAGCCCGGGGAGGGGACACTGAAGCTTTCTTT
v_call: TRBV25-1; d_call: NA; j_call: TRBJ2-3; clone_size: NA; cdr3_aa: CASSDWGGRTDTQYF; cdr3_nt: TGTGCCAGCAGTGATTGGGGGGGGCGAACAGATACGCAGTATTTT
v_call: TRBV30; d_call: TRBD1; j_call: TRBJ1-3; clone_size: once; cdr3_aa: CACRSGGISSGNTIYF; cdr3_nt: TGTGCCTGCCGTTCAGGGGGCATCTCCTCTGGAAACACCATATATTTT
v_call: TRBV2; d_call: NA; j_call: TRBJ1-5; clone_size: once; cdr3_aa: CASRDGTASNQPQHF; cdr3_nt: TGTGCCAGCAGGGATGGGACGGCCAGCAATCAGCCCCAGCATTTT
v_call: TRBV7-9; d_call: NA; j_call: TRBJ1-2; clone_size: NA; cdr3_aa: CASSFGGVEYGYTF; cdr3_nt: TGTGCCAGCAGCTTTGGGGGGGTTGAATATGGCTACACCTTC
v_call: TRBV7-2; d_call: NA; j_call: TRBJ1-5; clone_size: once; cdr3_aa: CASSWVNQNQPQHF; cdr3_nt: TGTGCCAGCAGCTGGGTAAATCAAAATCAGCCCCAGCATTTT
v_call: TRBV30; d_call: NA; j_call: TRBJ2-1; clone_size: NA; cdr3_aa: CAWNTLPPRDNEQFF; cdr3_nt: TGTGCCTGGAACACCCTCCCCCCTCGGGACAATGAGCAGTTCTTC
v_call: TRBV7-9; d_call: TRBD1; j_call: TRBJ1-2; clone_size: NA; cdr3_aa: CASSPRQGNALEGYTF; cdr3_nt: TGTGCCAGCAGCCCTCGACAGGGCAACGCCCTGGAGGGCTACACCTTC
v_call: TRBV3-1/TRBV3-2; d_call: NA; j_call: TRBJ1-1; clone_size: few; cdr3_aa: CAILSGVFF; cdr3_nt: TGTGCCATTTTATCGGGGGTTTTCTTT
v_call: TRBV2; d_call: TRBD1; j_call: TRBJ2-7; clone_size: NA; cdr3_aa: CARGTVSYEQYF; cdr3_nt: TGTGCCAGGGGGACAGTATCCTACGAGCAGTACTTC
v_call: TRBV7-8; d_call: TRBD1; j_call: TRBJ2-2; clone_size: NA; cdr3_aa: CASSQGQANTGELFF; cdr3_nt: TGTGCCAGCAGCCAGGGACAGGCAAACACCGGGGAGCTGTTTTTT
v_call: TRBV7-2; d_call: TRBD2; j_call: TRBJ2-5; clone_size: NA; cdr3_aa: CASSFGTSGRPSQETQYF; cdr3_nt: TGTGCCAGCAGCTTTGGGACTAGCGGGAGGCCCTCCCAAGAGACCCAGTACTTC
v_call: TRBV10-2; d_call: NA; j_call: TRBJ2-2; clone_size: NA; cdr3_aa: CASSERGGNGELFF; cdr3_nt: TGCGCCAGCAGTGAGCGTGGGGGAAACGGGGAGCTGTTTTTT
v_call: TRBV5-4; d_call: NA; j_call: TRBJ2-1; clone_size: once; cdr3_aa: CASKGVMGGPNEQFF; cdr3_nt: TGTGCCAGTAAGGGGGTGATGGGAGGGCCAAATGAGCAGTTCTTC
v_call: TRBV14; d_call: TRBD1; j_call: TRBJ2-3; clone_size: NA; cdr3_aa: CASSQTGTGWPSEVTDTQYF; cdr3_nt: TGTGCCAGCAGCCAAACCGGGACAGGGTGGCCTAGCGAGGTCACAGATACGCAGTATTTT
v_call: TRBV27; d_call: NA; j_call: TRBJ2-7; clone_size: NA; cdr3_aa: CASSFDLYSHEQYF; cdr3_nt: TGTGCCAGCAGTTTCGACCTCTACTCCCACGAGCAGTACTTC
v_call: TRBV7-2; d_call: TRBD2; j_call: TRBJ2-7; clone_size: few; cdr3_aa: CASSFPGLAYEQYF; cdr3_nt: TGTGCCAGCAGCTTTCCGGGACTAGCCTACGAGCAGTACTTC
v_call: TRBV5-4; d_call: TRBD1; j_call: TRBJ2-7; clone_size: once; cdr3_aa: CASSGGTGGEQYF; cdr3_nt: TGTGCCAGCAGCGGAGGGACAGGGGGCGAGCAGTACTTC
v_call: TRBV5-4; d_call: TRBD2; j_call: TRBJ2-4; clone_size: NA; cdr3_aa: CASSPAGELGNIQYF; cdr3_nt: TGTGCCAGCAGCCCAGCGGGAGAGCTAGGAAACATTCAGTACTTC
v_call: TRBV5-4; d_call: TRBD1; j_call: TRBJ2-7; clone_size: once; cdr3_aa: CASSSQGVPYEQYF; cdr3_nt: TGTGCCAGCAGCTCTCAGGGGGTTCCCTACGAGCAGTACTTC
v_call: TRBV30; d_call: TRBD1; j_call: TRBJ1-6; clone_size: NA; cdr3_aa: CAWRTTGGPNSPLHF; cdr3_nt: TGTGCCTGGAGGACGACAGGGGGTCCTAATTCACCCCTCCACTTT
v_call: TRBV5-1; d_call: NA; j_call: TRBJ2-2; clone_size: once; cdr3_aa: CASSLGQQDTGELFF; cdr3_nt: TGCGCCAGCAGCTTGGGACAGCAGGACACCGGGGAGCTGTTTTTT
v_call: TRBV28; d_call: NA; j_call: TRBJ1-5; clone_size: once; cdr3_aa: CASSFPGAGNQPQHF; cdr3_nt: TGTGCCAGCAGTTTCCCCGGGGCCGGAAATCAGCCCCAGCATTTT
v_call: TRBV4-1; d_call: TRBD2; j_call: TRBJ2-1; clone_size: NA; cdr3_aa: CASSKRNRGTSGYEQFF; cdr3_nt: TGCGCCAGCAGCAAACGGAACCGGGGGACTAGCGGGTATGAGCAGTTCTTC
v_call: TRBV7-9; d_call: NA; j_call: TRBJ2-7; clone_size: NA; cdr3_aa: CASSLGAGLDYEQYF; cdr3_nt: TGTGCCAGCAGCTTAGGTGCGGGATTGGACTACGAGCAGTACTTC
v_call: TRBV27; d_call: TRBD1; j_call: TRBJ1-2; clone_size: few; cdr3_aa: CASRGTGGPSGYTF; cdr3_nt: TGTGCCAGCAGGGGGACAGGGGGCCCTAGCGGCTACACCTTC
v_call: TRBV2; d_call: NA; j_call: TRBJ1-2; clone_size: NA; cdr3_aa: CASGENYGYTF; cdr3_nt: TGTGCCAGCGGTGAAAACTATGGCTACACCTTC
v_call: TRBV5-6; d_call: NA; j_call: TRBJ2-5; clone_size: NA; cdr3_aa: CASSFGGGETQYF; cdr3_nt: TGTGCCAGCAGCTTCGGAGGGGGAGAGACCCAGTACTTC
v_call: TRBV28; d_call: NA; j_call: TRBJ2-7; clone_size: NA; cdr3_aa: CASSFRQDSYEQYF; cdr3_nt: TGTGCCAGCAGTTTTAGACAGGATTCCTACGAGCAGTACTTC
v_call: TRBV7-2; d_call: TRBD2; j_call: TRBJ2-7; clone_size: NA; cdr3_aa: CASSLGAGRVEQYF; cdr3_nt: TGTGCCAGCAGCTTAGGAGCGGGACGGGTCGAGCAGTACTTC
v_call: TRBV2; d_call: NA; j_call: TRBJ2-3; clone_size: NA; cdr3_aa: CASSDEDTQYF; cdr3_nt: TGTGCCAGTAGTGATGAAGATACGCAGTATTTT
v_call: TRBV5-4; d_call: NA; j_call: TRBJ2-5; clone_size: NA; cdr3_aa: CASRTIEQETQYF; cdr3_nt: TGTGCCAGCAGGACTATAGAACAAGAGACCCAGTACTTC
v_call: TRBV7-8; d_call: TRBD2; j_call: TRBJ2-3; clone_size: NA; cdr3_aa: CASSLMGSGIGPDTQYF; cdr3_nt: TGTGCCAGCAGCCTGATGGGTAGCGGGATAGGTCCAGATACGCAGTATTTT
v_call: TRBV7-3; d_call: TRBD2; j_call: TRBJ2-3; clone_size: NA; cdr3_aa: CASSSHLSGSGTDTQYF; cdr3_nt: TGTGCCAGCAGCTCCCACCTTAGCGGGAGCGGGACAGATACGCAGTATTTT
v_call: TRBV5-1; d_call: TRBD1; j_call: TRBJ2-2; clone_size: once; cdr3_aa: CASSLQGARELFF; cdr3_nt: TGCGCCAGCAGCTTACAGGGGGCTCGGGAGCTGTTTTTT
v_call: TRBV7-2; d_call: TRBD2; j_call: TRBJ2-7; clone_size: NA; cdr3_aa: CASSLEGSGRRSYEQYF; cdr3_nt: TGTGCCAGCAGCTTAGAGGGTAGCGGGAGAAGGAGCTACGAGCAGTACTTC
v_call: TRBV7-2; d_call: NA; j_call: TRBJ1-1; clone_size: few; cdr3_aa: CASSLQKNTEAFF; cdr3_nt: TGTGCCAGCAGCTTACAAAAGAACACTGAAGCTTTCTTT
v_call: TRBV5-1; d_call: NA; j_call: TRBJ1-1; clone_size: NA; cdr3_aa: CASSLTQGRLFTEAFF; cdr3_nt: TGCGCCAGCAGCCTGACCCAGGGGAGGCTATTCACTGAAGCTTTCTTT